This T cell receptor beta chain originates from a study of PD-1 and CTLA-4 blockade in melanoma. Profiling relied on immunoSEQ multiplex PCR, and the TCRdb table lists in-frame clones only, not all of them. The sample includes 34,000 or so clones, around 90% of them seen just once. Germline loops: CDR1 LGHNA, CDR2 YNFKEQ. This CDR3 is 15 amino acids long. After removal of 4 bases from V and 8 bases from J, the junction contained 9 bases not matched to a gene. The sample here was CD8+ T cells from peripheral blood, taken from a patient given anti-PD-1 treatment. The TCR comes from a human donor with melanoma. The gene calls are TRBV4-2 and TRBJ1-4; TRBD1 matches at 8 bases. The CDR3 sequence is CASSPSDRVGEKLFF. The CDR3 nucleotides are TGTGCCAGCAGCCCCTCGGACAGGGTAGGCGAAAAACTGTTTTTT.